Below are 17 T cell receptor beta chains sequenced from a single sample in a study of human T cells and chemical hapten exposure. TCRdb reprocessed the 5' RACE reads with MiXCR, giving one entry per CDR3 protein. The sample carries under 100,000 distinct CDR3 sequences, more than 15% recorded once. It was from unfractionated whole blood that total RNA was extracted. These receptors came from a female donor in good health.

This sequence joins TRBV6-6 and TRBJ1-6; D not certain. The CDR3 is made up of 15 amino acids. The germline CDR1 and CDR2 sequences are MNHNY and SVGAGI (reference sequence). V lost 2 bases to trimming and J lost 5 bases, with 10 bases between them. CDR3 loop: CASSYGFANNSPLHF. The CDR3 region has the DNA TGTGCCAGCAGTTACGGTTTTGCAAATAATTCACCCCTCCACTTT.

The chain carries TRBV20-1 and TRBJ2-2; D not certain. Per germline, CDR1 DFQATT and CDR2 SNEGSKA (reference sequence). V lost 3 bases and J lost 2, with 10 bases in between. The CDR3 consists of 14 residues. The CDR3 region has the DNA TGCAGTGCTAGGTTGGGTTCTAACACCGGGGAGCTGTTTTTT. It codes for CSARLGSNTGELFF.

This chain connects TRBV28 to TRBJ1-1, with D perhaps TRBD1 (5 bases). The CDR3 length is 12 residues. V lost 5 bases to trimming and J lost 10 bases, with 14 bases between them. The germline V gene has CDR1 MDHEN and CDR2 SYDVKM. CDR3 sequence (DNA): TGTGCCAGCAGTCAGACCGGGACGAGAGCTTTCTTT. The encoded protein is CASSQTGTRAFF.

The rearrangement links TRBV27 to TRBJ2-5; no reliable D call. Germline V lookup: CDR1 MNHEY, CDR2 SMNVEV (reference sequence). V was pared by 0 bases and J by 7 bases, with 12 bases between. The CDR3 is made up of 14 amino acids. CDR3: CASSLSDPYGTQYF. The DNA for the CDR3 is TGTGCCAGCAGTTTATCGGATCCGTATGGGACCCAGTACTTC.

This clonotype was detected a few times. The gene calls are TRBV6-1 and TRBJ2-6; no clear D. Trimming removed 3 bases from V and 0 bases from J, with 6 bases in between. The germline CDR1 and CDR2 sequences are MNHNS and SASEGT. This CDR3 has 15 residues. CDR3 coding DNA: TGTGCCAGCAGTGACGGCGGCTCTGGGGCCAACGTCCTGACTTTC. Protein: CASSDGGSGANVLTF.

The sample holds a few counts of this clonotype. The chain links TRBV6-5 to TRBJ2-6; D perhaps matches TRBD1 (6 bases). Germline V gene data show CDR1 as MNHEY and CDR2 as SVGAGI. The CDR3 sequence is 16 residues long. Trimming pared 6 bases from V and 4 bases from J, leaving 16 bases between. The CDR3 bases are TGTGCCAGCAGGACCGATCGGACAGCCGGGGCCAACGTCCTGACTTTC. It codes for CASRTDRTAGANVLTF.

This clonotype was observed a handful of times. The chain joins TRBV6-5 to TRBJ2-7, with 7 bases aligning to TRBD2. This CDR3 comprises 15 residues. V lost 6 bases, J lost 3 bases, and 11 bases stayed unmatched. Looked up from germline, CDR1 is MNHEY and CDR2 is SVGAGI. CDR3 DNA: TGTGCCAGCAGAAGAGGTGGGAGGGTGGTCTACGAGCAGTACTTC. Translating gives CASRRGGRVVYEQYF.

The CDR3 protein is CASSLSIPDRGVGQPQHF. As DNA, the CDR3 is TGTGCCAGCAGCTTAAGTATTCCGGACAGGGGAGTGGGTCAGCCCCAGCATTTT. The V call is TRBV7-6, the J call TRBJ1-5; TRBD1 matches 9 bases. CDR3 length: 18 residues. J gave up 6 bases and V 2 bases, and 14 bases lay outside the gene matches. Germline V gives CDR1 SGHVS, CDR2 FNYEAQ.

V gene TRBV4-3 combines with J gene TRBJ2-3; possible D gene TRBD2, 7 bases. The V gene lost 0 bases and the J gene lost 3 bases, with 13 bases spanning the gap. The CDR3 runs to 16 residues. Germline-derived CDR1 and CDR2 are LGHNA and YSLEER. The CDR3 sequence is CASSQDLGGGTDTQYF. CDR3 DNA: TGCGCCAGCAGCCAAGATTTAGGGGGAGGGACAGATACGCAGTATTTT.

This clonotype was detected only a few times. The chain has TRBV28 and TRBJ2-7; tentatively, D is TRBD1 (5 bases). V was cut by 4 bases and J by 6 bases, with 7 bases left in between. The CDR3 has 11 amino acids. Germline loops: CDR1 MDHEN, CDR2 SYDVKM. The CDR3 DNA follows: TGTGCCAGCAGTTCCAGGGTCGAGCAGTACTTC. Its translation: CASSSRVEQYF.

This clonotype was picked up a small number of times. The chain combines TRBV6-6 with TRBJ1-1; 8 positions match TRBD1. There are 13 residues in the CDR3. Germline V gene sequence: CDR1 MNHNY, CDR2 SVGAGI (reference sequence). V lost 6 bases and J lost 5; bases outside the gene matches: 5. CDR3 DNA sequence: TGTGCCAGCAGCCTCAGGGGGCAGACTGAAGCTTTCTTT. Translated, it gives CASSLRGQTEAFF.

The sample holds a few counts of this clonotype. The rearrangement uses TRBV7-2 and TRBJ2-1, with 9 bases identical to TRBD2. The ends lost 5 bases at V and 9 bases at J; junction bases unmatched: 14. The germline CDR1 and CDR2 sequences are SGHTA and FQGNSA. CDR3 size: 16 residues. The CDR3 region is CASSRMPVAGAAEQFF. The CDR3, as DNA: TGTGCCAGCAGCCGAATGCCCGTAGCGGGAGCTGCTGAGCAGTTCTTC.

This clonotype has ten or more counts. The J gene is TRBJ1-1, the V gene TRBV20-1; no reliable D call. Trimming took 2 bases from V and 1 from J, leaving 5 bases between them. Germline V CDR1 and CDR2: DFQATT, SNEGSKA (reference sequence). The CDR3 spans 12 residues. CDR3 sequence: CSARRGNTEAFF. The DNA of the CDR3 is TGCAGTGCTAGACGCGGGAACACTGAAGCTTTCTTT.

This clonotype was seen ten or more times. The CDR3 here is CSADRTTNEKLFF. CDR3 sequence (DNA): TGCAGTGCCGACAGAACAACTAATGAAAAACTGTTTTTT. This rearrangement joins TRBV20-1 to TRBJ1-4, with D perhaps TRBD1 (5 bases). Germline CDR1 reads DFQATT; CDR2 reads SNEGSKA (reference sequence). The V gene lost 6 bases and the J gene lost 0 bases, with 8 bases spanning the gap. The CDR3 extends over 13 amino acids.

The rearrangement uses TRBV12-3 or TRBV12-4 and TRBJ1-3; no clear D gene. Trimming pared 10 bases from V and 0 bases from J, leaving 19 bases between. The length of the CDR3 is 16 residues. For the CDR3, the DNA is TGTGCCACCCCACCCCCCCGACACAGCTCTGGAAACACCATATATTTT. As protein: CATPPPRHSSGNTIYF.

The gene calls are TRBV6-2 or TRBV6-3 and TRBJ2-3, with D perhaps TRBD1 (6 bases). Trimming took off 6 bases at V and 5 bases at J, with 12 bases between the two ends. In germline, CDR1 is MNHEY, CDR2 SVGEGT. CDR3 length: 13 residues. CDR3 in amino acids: CASRKTGGDTQYF. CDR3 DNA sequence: TGTGCCAGCAGGAAGACAGGTGGAGATACGCAGTATTTT.

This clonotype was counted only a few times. The CDR3 DNA sequence: TGTGCCAGTAGTCAGGCCTATGGCTACACCTTC. Translated, it gives CASSQAYGYTF. V is TRBV19 and J is TRBJ1-2; D is uncertain. The germline CDR1 and CDR2 sequences are LNHDA and SQIVND (reference sequence). The CDR3 has 11 amino acids. V gave up 5 bases and J gave up 4 bases, with 5 bases separating them.